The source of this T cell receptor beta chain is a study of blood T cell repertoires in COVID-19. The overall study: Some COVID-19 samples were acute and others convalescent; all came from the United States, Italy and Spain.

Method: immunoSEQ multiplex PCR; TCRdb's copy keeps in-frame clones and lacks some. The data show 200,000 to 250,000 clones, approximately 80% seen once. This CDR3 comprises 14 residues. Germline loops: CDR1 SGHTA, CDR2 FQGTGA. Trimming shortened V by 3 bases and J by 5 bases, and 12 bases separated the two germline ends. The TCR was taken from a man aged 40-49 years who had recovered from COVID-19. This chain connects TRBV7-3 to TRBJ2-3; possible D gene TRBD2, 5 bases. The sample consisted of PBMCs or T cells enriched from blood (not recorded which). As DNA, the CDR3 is TGTGCCAGCAGCTTTGATAGCGTGGGAGATACGCAGTATTTT. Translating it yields CASSFDSVGDTQYF.